Each of the 9 T cell receptor beta chains below was sequenced from the same sample in a study of response to subunit inactivated influenza vaccine. Each CDR3 protein gets one entry after TCRdb re-called the RT-PCR reads with MiXCR. The table has hundreds of thousands of distinct CDR3 sequences, about 20% seen once; the top ten hold around 10%. The sequencing used PBMCs from blood, collected less than 22 months after vaccination. All receptors derive from a man aged 50 to 69 who received an inactivated influenza vaccine.

The rearrangement uses TRBV10-3 and TRBJ2-3; TRBD2 matches 9 bases. The CDR3 is 16 residues long. The V gene's germline CDR1 is ENHRY and CDR2 SYGVKD. The ends lost 2 bases at V and 2 bases at J; junction bases unmatched: 5. This chain's CDR3 is CAISEILAGSTDTQYF. The CDR3 bases are TGTGCCATCAGTGAGATTCTAGCGGGATCCACAGATACGCAGTATTTT.

The V gene is TRBV20-1, the J gene TRBJ2-5, with a tentative D call TRBD1 (5 bases). The germline V gene has CDR1 DFQATT and CDR2 SNEGSKA (reference sequence). There are 15 residues in the CDR3. Trimming removed 0 bases at V and 2 bases at J, with 13 bases between. The CDR3, as DNA: TGCAGTGCTAGAGATGGCAGGGCCCGACAAGAGACCCAGTACTTC. Amino acids: CSARDGRARQETQYF.

The V and J genes are TRBV5-1 and TRBJ2-1; 8 bases align to TRBD2. Trimming removed 4 bases from V and 6 bases from J; junction bases left unmatched: 12. This CDR3 is built from 16 residues. Germline values: CDR1 SGHRS, CDR2 YFSETQ. The CDR3 region is CASSPSSSGRPNEQFF. The DNA for the CDR3 is TGCGCCAGCAGCCCCAGTTCCAGCGGGAGACCCAATGAGCAGTTCTTC.

A few counts support this clonotype. The chain combines TRBV20-1 with TRBJ1-1; no reliable D call. V lost 3 bases and J 3 bases, leaving 11 bases between the germline ends. Germline assignment: CDR1 DFQATT and CDR2 SNEGSKA (reference sequence). CDR3 length: 13 amino acids. This CDR3 is CSARAGSHTEAFF. The CDR3 DNA sequence: TGCAGTGCTAGGGCGGGCAGCCACACTGAAGCTTTCTTT.

The rearrangement joins TRBV7-9 to TRBJ2-1; D might be TRBD2 (5 bases). V was clipped by 2 bases and J by 4 bases, with 12 bases between them. CDR3 length equals 15 residues. Germline values: CDR1 SEHNR, CDR2 FQNEAQ (reference sequence). The CDR3 nucleotides read TGTGCCAGCAGCTTAAGGATTAGCGAGTACAATGAGCAGTTCTTC. Translation: CASSLRISEYNEQFF.

CDR3 nucleotides: TGTGCCAGCAGCGCGGCCGGGGTCGGCTACACCTTC. Translation: CASSAAGVGYTF. The chain uses TRBV7-2 and TRBJ1-2; D unresolved. Per germline, CDR1 SGHTA and CDR2 FQGNSA. The V and J ends lost 5 bases and 8 bases respectively, with 12 bases between them. This CDR3 has 12 amino acids.

This clonotype has a handful of counts. This chain uses TRBV6-2 or TRBV6-3 with TRBJ1-1, with a possible D match to TRBD1 (6 bases). V dropped 0 bases and J dropped 11 bases, with 19 bases sitting between them. Per germline, CDR1 MNHEY and CDR2 SVGEGT. CDR3 size: 15 residues. The CDR3 DNA reads TGTGCCAGCAGTTACTCCTCACCCCACAGGGACTCGGCTTTCTTT. Translated: CASSYSSPHRDSAFF.

This clonotype was recorded a few times. This sequence joins TRBV20-1 and TRBJ1-2; D call uncertain. The CDR3 totals 11 residues. In germline, CDR1 is DFQATT, CDR2 SNEGSKA (reference sequence). The V end was cut by 3 bases, the J end by 6 bases, with 8 bases between. The DNA of the CDR3 is TGCAGTGCTAGCTTAAGGGATGGCTACACCTTC. Protein sequence: CSASLRDGYTF.

This clonotype was detected only a few times. One end of the junction is discordant with germline, which a read error may explain. The chain combines TRBV5-1 with TRBJ1-1; D unclear. Germline CDR1 and CDR2: SGHRS and YFSETQ. The length of the CDR3 is 14 residues. CDR3: CATSLRTAGAEAFF. DNA for the CDR3: TGCGCCACCAGCTTGCGTACTGCGGGCGCTGAAGCTTTCTTT.